These T cell receptor beta chains were read from a single sample in a study of control samples from healthy donors and cancer patients. The method was immunoSEQ multiplex PCR; TCRdb's version includes in-frame clones alone and lacks a portion of them. The sample consists of about 82,000 clones, about 90% of them appearing once. Sequencing input: blood. These receptors came from a middle-aged man in good health. Both conserved end residues are part of each CDR3. The order of the fields is clone size, J gene, D gene, V gene, CDR3 DNA, CDR3 protein. A D gene is named only where the DNA matches it firmly. Where a row states a size, it is once, few, many or the class of an expanded clone; other rows omit it.

>-|TRBJ2-4|-|TRBV11-2
TGTGCCAGCGGGCGCGGGGTCCAGGGAAACATTCAGTACTTC
CASGRGVQGNIQYF
>-|TRBJ2-7|TRBD2|TRBV5-6
TGTGCCAGCAGCTTGGGGAGCGGGAGGGGGCCCGAGCAGTACTTC
CASSLGSGRGPEQYF
>-|TRBJ1-4|-|TRBV10-2
TGCGCCAGCAGTGAGGGGTCCTATGAAAAACTGTTTTTT
CASSEGSYEKLFF
>-|TRBJ2-7|-|TRBV29-1
TGCAGCGTTGAAAACGGGTACGAGCAGTACTTC
CSVENGYEQYF
>few|TRBJ2-1|-|TRBV5-1
TGCGCCAGCAGCTTGGCTAGTTCATCCTACAATGAGCAGTTCTTC
CASSLASSSYNEQFF
>once|TRBJ1-5|TRBD1|TRBV18
TGTGCCAGCTCACCGGGACAGGCGGATAGCAATCAGCCCCAGCATTTT
CASSPGQADSNQPQHF
>-|TRBJ2-1|-|TRBV5-1
TGCGCCAGCAGCTTGCGGCAGGTAGGCAATGAGCAGTTCTTC
CASSLRQVGNEQFF
>few|TRBJ2-3|-|TRBV4-3
TGCGCCAGCAGCCAAGACTTCTGGGATACGCAGTATTTT
CASSQDFWDTQYF
>-|TRBJ1-6|-|TRBV6-2/TRBV6-3
TGTGCCAGCAGTTCCCTGCCGGGGACCGGGGGATCACCCCTCCACTTT
CASSSLPGTGGSPLHF
>once|TRBJ2-3|-|TRBV10-3
TGTGCCATCAGTGACGGGGGGCCTTCCGACGATACGCAGTATTTT
CAISDGGPSDDTQYF
>-|TRBJ2-5|-|TRBV4-3
TGCGCCAGCAGCCAAGAGGACGGTCTAGGGACCCAGTACTTC
CASSQEDGLGTQYF
>-|TRBJ1-2|TRBD1|TRBV11-3
TGTGCCAGCAGCCGGGGACAGTCTAACTATGGCTACACCTTC
CASSRGQSNYGYTF
>-|TRBJ1-3|-|TRBV6-2/TRBV6-3
TGTGCCAGCAGTTATCTTTCGGGATCCGGAAACACCATATATTTT
CASSYLSGSGNTIYF
>once|TRBJ2-5|TRBD2|TRBV9
TGTGCCAGCAGCGTCTCCGGGACTAGGTCTGAGACCCAGTACTTC
CASSVSGTRSETQYF
>-|TRBJ1-2|TRBD1|TRBV4-3
TGCGCCAGCAGCCAGGCCCGACAGGGAAAACGTGGCTACACCTTC
CASSQARQGKRGYTF
>once|TRBJ1-2|-|TRBV28
TGTGCCAGCAGCCACATGCATCGGGACCCGGCAATCGGGTATGGCTACACCTTC
CASSHMHRDPAIGYGYTF
>-|TRBJ1-1|-|TRBV29-1
TGCAGCGTTGCTTCGACAGTAACTGAAGCTTTCTTT
CSVASTVTEAFF